This T cell receptor beta chain is drawn from a study of T cells after yellow fever vaccination. TCRdb re-analysed the 5' RACE reads in MiXCR, keeping a single row per CDR3 protein. The sample records some 400,000 distinct CDR3 sequences, approximately 18% being singletons. Only a few counts were recorded for this clonotype. This may be a read error, as it is one base from a much larger clone. Trimming removed 6 bases at V and 2 bases at J, with 3 bases between. Germline CDR1 and CDR2: SNHLY and FYNNEI. CDR3 size: 11 residues. This clonotype originated in a young man who received the YFV17D yellow fever vaccine. The rearrangement joins TRBV2 to TRBJ2-3; D gene uncertain. The material was PBMCs, obtained before the yellow fever booster vaccination. The CDR3 DNA reads TGTGCCAGCAGGTACACAGATACGCAGTATTTT. Residues: CASRYTDTQYF.